The source of this TCR beta chain is a study of blood T cell repertoires in COVID-19 (dated by TCRdb to the early 2020s). Background for the entire study: The collaborator samples originated in the United States, Italy and Spain and spanned the acute and convalescent phases of COVID-19. The samples were drawn from two sources: the first 160 participants of the ongoing ImmuneRACE study, and 1,200 or so subjects contributed by 6 global collaborators. Sample metadata almost always included a de-identified subject ID, COVID-19 status, age in years and sex. The repertoires were released in a freely available public database intended as a resource for research on the immune response to SARS-CoV-2. The prospective study material was composed of cDNA or gDNA derived from T cells, B-cell-depleted T cells, or PBMCs. HLA class I and class II types, where available, came from metadata supplied by the sample provider rather than from assay-based typing. Deeply sampled blood TCRbeta repertoires from subjects exposed to, actively infected with, or recovered from COVID-19 were included in the dataset. Study-level results and caveats: The amount of clinical and demographic metadata varied by source and participant and was provided uncurated.

TCRbeta CDR3 regions were amplified from genomic DNA using the immunoSEQ Assay, a bias-controlled multiplex PCR. The published analysis was carried out like this. The number of nucleated cells in each sample was estimated by amplification of reference gene primers within the assay. To quantify the absolute abundance of each unique TCRbeta CDR3 rearrangement, sequence reads were collapsed and filtered. For each sample, productive Simpson clonality was calculated by taking the square root of Simpson's diversity index across productive rearrangements. TCRdb re-hosts the immuneACCESS table, in-frame sequences only. Its copies lack some clones; in the studies checked, an unresolved V gene accounts for under half of them, and the cause for the rest is not known. Clone size and V and J calls were adopted from that table, with D and trimming inferred from the DNA. This sample is represented by about 300,000 clones; 80% to 90% of them were singletons. About 4.2% of the sample belongs to the ten largest clones.

Enrolling through a virtual design, the prospective study's participants ranged in age from roughly 18 to 90 years and lived across some 23 United States geographic areas. Cohort assignment in the prospective study relied on participant-reported clinical history from a screening survey and a study questionnaire. Recovered participants in ImmuneRACE Cohort 3 were defined as having two consecutive negative NP/OP PCR tests, clearance from a healthcare professional, or resolution of symptoms. Each participant in the prospective study had whole blood, serum and a nasopharyngeal or oropharyngeal swab collected by mobile phlebotomists. Participants in the prospective study had the option to provide additional blood draws and questionnaires over a 2-month period. Before DNA extraction, prospective study blood samples were shipped either frozen or at room temperature. From the germline V gene, CDR1 is KGHDR and CDR2 is SFDVKD. The CDR3 covers 15 residues, taking in both the cysteine and the phenylalanine. Only the CDR3 part of the read is kept: 45 bases, read in frame from the first base. V drops 3 bases and J drops 6 bases, leaving 15 bases in between.

Note on this clone: The target of this receptor is not known. Base qualities are not provided; no much larger clone lies one nucleotide away.

The V and J segments used are TRBV24-1 and TRBJ2-3; a weak D assignment points to TRBD2 (6 bases agree). This clonotype was obtained from a man aged 25-45 years who had recovered from COVID-19. Sequencing used PBMCs or T cells enriched from blood (not recorded which). The CDR3 is CATSDSHRRADTQYF. Here is the DNA: TGTGCCACCAGTGATAGCCACAGGAGGGCCGATACGCAGTATTTT.